This TCR beta chain appears in the sequencing data of a study of shared clonotypes between healthy human individuals. Deep was the level at which the assay was run. Sequencing used immunoSEQ multiplex PCR; TCRdb keeps in-frame clones, though not all of them. The sample lists roughly 2.2 million clones; 80% to 95% were seen once. What was sequenced was naive CD4+ T cells from PBMCs. Sample subset: CD45RA+ positively selected. The TCR sequence derives from a man aged 18-30 years in good health. Some clones in this sample may be carry-over from other donors' samples.

In nucleotides, the CDR3 is TGTGCCAGCAGTGAAGCGAAGGACAGGGGGTACACTGAAGCTTTCTTT. Translation gives CASSEAKDRGYTEAFF. The V call is TRBV2, the J call TRBJ1-1; TRBD1 matches 10 bases. The CDR3 covers 16 residues. V was clipped by 0 bases and J by 3 bases; unmatched bases: 4. Germline-derived CDR1 and CDR2 are SNHLY and FYNNEI.